Detailed here is one TCR beta chain. Its antigen remains unidentified. The record originates from a study of T cell responses to AZD1222 COVID-19 vaccine. Study-level results: Repertoire sampling occurred only after the peak T cell response. Increased Spike-specific TCR breadth and depth were observed after two AZD1222 doses. Donors were mostly white British, more females; clonal diversity possibly underestimated. The number of AZD1222 recipients seropositive at baseline was only five to seven.

Sequenced by immunoSEQ multiplex PCR; TCRdb stores in-frame clones only, minus some. This table has nearly 90,000 clones, about 88% appearing once. This clonotype originated in an adult who received the AZD1222 COVID-19 vaccine. The starting material was peripheral blood, obtained 28 days after the second AZD1222 dose.

The CDR3 sequence is CASSPTGYGYTF. The CDR3, as DNA: TGTGCCAGCAGCCCGACAGGCTATGGCTACACCTTC. The chain uses TRBV6-5 and TRBJ1-2; a weak D match, TRBD1 (6 bases). Germline CDR1 reads MNHEY; CDR2 reads SVGAGI. The length of the CDR3 is 12 residues. V was cut by 6 bases and J by 4 bases, with 9 bases left in between.